Listed below are T cell receptor beta chains from one sample, sequenced in a study of T cells in narcolepsy. Produced via immunoSEQ multiplex PCR; TCRdb's table is partial and in-frame only. The table lists about 40,000 clones, around 89% of them singletons, with roughly 1.3% in the top ten. Sequencing was done on a sample of CD45RA- memory CD4+ T cells from PBMCs. These receptors all come from a human donor with narcolepsy. CDR3s leave out the opening cysteine and the closing phenylalanine or tryptophan. Each record gives: J gene, V gene, CDR3 protein.

>TRBJ1-5|TRBV15
ATSGLAGINQAQH
>TRBJ2-1|TRBV7-7
ASSLGVDPKSEQF
>TRBJ2-3|TRBV5-5
ASSLEPAGGPQDTQY
>TRBJ1-2|TRBV6-1
ASSLRDSLFYGYT
>TRBJ2-1|TRBV19
ASAESGGDYNEQF
>TRBJ2-3|TRBV7-8
ASSLRDQTPTDTQY
>TRBJ2-7|TRBV6-6
ASSSGGEQY
>TRBJ1-2|TRBV4-3
ASSQERRGVGGYT
>TRBJ2-7|TRBV19
ASSGYRATSSYEQY
>TRBJ1-3|TRBV2
ASRKGGGPGNTIY
>TRBJ2-2|TRBV4-3
ASSPGTVAKANTGELF
>TRBJ1-6|TRBV5-4
ASSLGSGQDSPLH